The clone carrying this TCR beta chain was detected a few times. Via MiXCR, TCRdb re-called the RT-PCR reads, giving one row per CDR3 protein. This sample has fewer than 800,000 distinct CDR3 sequences, with approximately 15% found just once. CDR3 length equals 20 residues. Trimming left V 1 base short and J 0 bases short, with 27 bases between. CDR1 is DFQATT and CDR2 is SNEGSKA in the germline V gene (reference sequence). The sample was memory CD4+ T cells from blood. This TCR was recovered from a female donor in good health, serving as a healthy control. The gene calls are TRBV20-1 and TRBJ1-1; the D gene is possibly TRBD1 (6 bases). The CDR3 here is CSARGGRHITGNRMNTEAFF. CDR3 sequence (DNA): TGCAGTGCTAGAGGTGGGCGTCACATAACAGGGAACCGCATGAACACTGAAGCTTTCTTT.